The present T cell receptor beta chain was sequenced within a study of identical twins. Study outcomes and limitations: Cross-sectional statistical analysis, not tracking of the same donors, underpinned the conclusions. Within cord blood, abundant beta clonotypes carried fewer insertions, but memory repertoires showed no such trend.

This clonotype showed up many times. Its antigen is still unknown. The V end lost 4 bases, the J end lost 7 bases, and 11 bases lay between the germline ends. CDR1 is SQVTM and CDR2 is ANQGSEA in the germline V gene. CDR3 size: 12 residues. A universal primer site was incorporated via template switching, and the cDNA contained unique molecular identifiers. TCRdb re-analysed the 5' RACE reads in MiXCR, keeping a single row per CDR3 protein. The sample records 550,000 to 800,000 distinct CDR3 sequences, roughly 7.2% being singletons. These records were also assigned to another study, of yellow fever vaccine responses in identical twins.

The clonotype was recovered from a woman between 18 and 30 years old in good health. Sequenced material: PBMCs. The V gene is TRBV29-1, the J gene TRBJ2-1, with D uncertain. The CDR3 spells CSVVLDVNEQFF. Written as DNA, the CDR3 is TGCAGCGTTGTTCTAGACGTTAATGAGCAGTTCTTC.